This T cell receptor beta chain derives from a study of T-cell reconstitution after alpha-beta-depleted transplantation in children (dated by TCRdb to about 2016). For the wider study: T-cell immune reconstitution after TCRalphabeta/CD19-depleted allogeneic hematopoietic cell transplantation in children was quantitatively tracked in the study by means of TCR repertoire profiling. Summary of the overall study and its limitations: Over subsequent months, a decline in hyperexpanded clone frequencies was noted, and after one year, T-cell counts and TCRbeta diversity were mostly ascribed to newly produced T cells. In some patients, high TCRbeta diversity at day 60 was attributed to recipient T cells and intrathymic progenitors that had survived conditioning. The apparently early alphabetaT-cell count recovery about two months after transplant was reportedly dependent on only several hundred rapidly expanded clones derived from non-depleted graft cells.

The germline V gene provides CDR1 MNHNS and CDR2 SASEGT. A distance of 5 bases separates the germline ends of V and J, which lose 1 base and 5 bases respectively. The CDR3 runs 13 residues from the cysteine to the phenylalanine. Only the CDR3 region is kept as DNA, spanning 39 bases read in frame from base 1. This clonotype was detected ten times or more. It lacks a known antigen. Per-nucleotide qualities are absent, and no much larger clonotype sits a single base away. The library was produced with PCR. The instrument given in TCRdb is Illumina HiSeq 2500. TCR libraries were prepared with molecular barcoding, using unique molecular identifiers to normalize TCRbeta repertoire quantification. Clones were called with MiXCR by TCRdb after fastp trimmed the public reads at Q25, and only in-frame beta chains were retained. Each entry merges the rows of one CDR3 protein and shows their most common DNA and genes. This sample has roughly 250,000 distinct CDR3 sequences in its table, and just under 8.5% of those were observed once. Just under 6.5% of the sample is held by the ten biggest clonotypes.

Interpreted using the paper, the treatment or condition label stands for: allogeneic hematopoietic cell transplantation with graft depleted of TCRalphabeta T cells and CD19 B cells. TCRalphabeta/CD19-depleted allogeneic hematopoietic cell grafts were given to the transplant recipients, all of whom were children. The sample consisted of PBMCs, mostly from graft donor cells, taken 180 days after TCRalphabeta/CD19-depleted stem cell transplant. The sequence is built from TRBV6-1 and TRBJ1-4; confidence is insufficient to name the D gene. This TCR came from a male patient aged 5 to 17 who had a stem cell transplant for acute lymphoblastic leukemia, so the T cells may come from the graft donor. For the CDR3, the sequence is CASSEVGNEKLFF. Here is the DNA: TGTGCCAGCAGTGAAGTCGGGAATGAAAAACTGTTTTTT.